This note documents a single TCR beta chain sequence. The sample belongs to a study of T-cell memory formation after mild COVID-19. Whole-study context: Among the donors, TCR clusters were largely specific to each donor.

From the 5' RACE reads, TCRdb called clonotypes with MiXCR, one entry per CDR3 protein. This sample yields about 190,000 distinct CDR3 sequences, of which approximately 20% are seen a single time; roughly 2.4% belongs to the top ten. The sample comprised PBMCs or a T cell subset sorted from them (not recorded which). This sequence was found in an adult woman who had mild COVID-19 (a few samples of this study predate the infection). Cell type and time point are not known.

DNA of the CDR3: TGTGCCAGCAGCGATTCAAGACTGACTGCTTACAATGAGCAGTTCTTC. Protein sequence: CASSDSRLTAYNEQFF. The chain is built from TRBV7-2 and TRBJ2-1; the D is unclear. Per germline, CDR1 SGHTA and CDR2 FQGNSA. V was clipped by 5 bases and J by 4 bases, with 18 bases between them. The CDR3 is 16 residues long.